The 15 T cell receptor beta chains reported below all come from one sample, sequenced in a study of T cells expressing NK-cell markers. TCRdb re-called the 5' RACE reads; every CDR3 protein appears as one record, without DNA. Its table records under 200,000 distinct CDR3 sequences. Sample: blood T cells: a sorted CD56 or NKG2C T cell subset, CD4+ or CD8+ T cells, or bulk PBMC T cells (not recorded which). Receptors originate from a woman between 18 and 69 years old in good health.

The J gene is TRBJ1-3, the V gene TRBV20-1. Germline V gives CDR1 DFQATT, CDR2 SNEGSKA (reference sequence). The CDR3 is 13 amino acids. CDR3 sequence: CSAREGTGNTIYF.

This chain connects TRBV5-1 to TRBJ2-7; the TCRdb call, TRBD1, lacks DNA for checking. The CDR3 is 14 residues long. Germline V CDR1 and CDR2: SGHRS, YFSETQ. The CDR3 sequence: CASSYGQGASEQYF.

The V gene is TRBV25-1, the J gene TRBJ1-2. Germline CDR1 and CDR2: MGHDK and SYGVNS. CDR3 size: 14 residues. The CDR3 here is CASSEPGLDGGYTF.

This chain joins TRBV19 and TRBJ2-2. This CDR3 comprises 14 residues. Germline-derived CDR1 and CDR2 are LNHDA and SQIVND (reference sequence). CDR3 loop: CASSIPSYTGELFF.

The chain has TRBV7-8 and TRBJ1-1; absent DNA, TCRdb's TRBD1 call cannot be checked. The CDR3 is 17 residues long. Per germline, CDR1 SGHVS and CDR2 FQNEAQ. The CDR3 protein is CASSLAVYRGGGTEAFF.

The chain joins TRBV7-8 to TRBJ1-3; TCRdb calls TRBD1, which cannot be checked without DNA. CDR1 and CDR2 (germline): SGHVS, FQNEAQ. This CDR3 has 15 amino acids. The CDR3: CASSLAGGSGNTIYF.

V is TRBV7-2 and J is TRBJ2-5. Germline-derived CDR1 and CDR2 are SGHTA and FQGNSA. This CDR3 has 14 amino acids. CDR3 protein: CASSLVTSQETQYF.

V and J are TRBV7-2 and TRBJ2-7; TCRdb's D gene call, TRBD1, goes unchecked for lack of DNA. The CDR3 covers 16 residues. Germline lookup yields CDR1 SGHTA and CDR2 FQGNSA. CDR3 sequence: CASSLINRGSNYEQYF.

The chain recombines TRBV11-1 with TRBJ2-1; TCRdb indicates TRBD2, and absent DNA this call remains unverified. CDR1 is SGHAT and CDR2 is FQDESV in the germline V gene (reference sequence). The CDR3 runs to 18 residues. CDR3 amino acids: CASSTRGGLAGVITEQFF.

The chain is built from TRBV19 and TRBJ1-5. The germline CDR1 and CDR2 sequences are LNHDA and SQIVND (reference sequence). CDR3 length equals 15 residues. This CDR3 reads CASRQGPNSNQPQHF.

CDR3 protein: CASSLAQTGAAETQYF. V is TRBV7-9 and J is TRBJ2-5; TCRdb designates TRBD1, a call that cannot be tested without DNA. Germline assignment: CDR1 SEHNR and CDR2 FQNEAQ (reference sequence). CDR3 length: 16 residues.

V is TRBV15 and J is TRBJ2-3. This CDR3 region has 14 residues. Germline V gene data show CDR1 as LNHNV and CDR2 as YYDKDF (reference sequence). CDR3 residues: CATSRVDYTDTQYF. Drawing the rest from reference TRBV15 and TRBJ2-3, the complete variable domain is DAMVIQNPRYQVTQFGKPVTLSCSQTLNHNVMYWYQQKSSQAPKLLFHYYDKDFNNEADTPDNFQSRRPNTSFCFLDIRSPGLGDTAMYLCATSRVDYTDTQYFGPGTRLTVL.

This chain uses TRBV4-1 with TRBJ1-5. The CDR3 loop spans 12 amino acids. Per the germline V gene, CDR1 is MGHRA and CDR2 is YSYEKL. The CDR3 sequence: CASSQDEGPQHF.

V and J are TRBV5-1 and TRBJ1-5; TCRdb reports TRBD1, a call that lacks DNA to check it against. Germline-derived CDR1 and CDR2 are SGHRS and YFSETQ. The CDR3 runs 14 residues. CDR3 loop: CASSPGQVSGAQHF.

The CDR3 sequence: CAWSPWGTGGRETQYF. The V gene is TRBV30, the J gene TRBJ2-5; TCRdb returns TRBD1, unconfirmable since there is no DNA. CDR1 is GTSNPN and CDR2 is SVGIG in the germline V gene (reference sequence). The length of the CDR3 is 16 residues.